The 28 T cell receptor beta chains below all came from one sample that was sequenced in a study of blood T cell repertoires in COVID-19. Only in-frame clones appear in the TCRdb table, and some are missing; sequencing was by immunoSEQ multiplex PCR. The table records 170,000 or so clones, around nine tenths of them present only once. The material sequenced was peripheral blood. The receptors shown here come from a man between 60 and 75 years old with COVID-19, enrolled during active disease.

The chain employs TRBV9 and TRBJ2-3; TRBD1 matches 11 bases. Germline-derived CDR1 and CDR2 are SGDLS and YYNGEE. Losses at the gene ends were 0 bases for V and 5 bases for J; bases not matched to a gene: 5. The CDR3 has 16 residues. CDR3 nucleotide sequence: TGTGCCAGCAGCGTAGGGGACAGGGGGAATCGAGATACGCAGTATTTT. Translated, it gives CASSVGDRGNRDTQYF. The whole variable domain, filled in from reference TRBV9 and TRBJ2-3, reads DSGVTQTPKHLITATGQRVTLRCSPRSGDLSVYWYQQSLDQGLQFLIQYYNGEERAKGNILERFSAQQFPDLHSELNLSSLELGDSALYFCASSVGDRGNRDTQYFGPGTRLTVL.

The chain couples TRBV24-1 to TRBJ1-2; weak D call: TRBD1 (5 bases). The CDR3 has 14 amino acids. Germline assignment: CDR1 KGHDR and CDR2 SFDVKD. Trimming removed 1 base from V and 4 bases from J, with 9 bases in between. DNA for the CDR3: TGTGCCACCAGTGATTTCGGGGGGAGCTATGGCTACACCTTC. This gives the protein CATSDFGGSYGYTF.

This chain joins TRBV19 and TRBJ2-2; TRBD2 aligns across 7 bases. CDR3 length: 19 amino acids. The junction had 18 bases not matched to a gene; V was cut back by 3 bases and J by 5 bases. Looked up from germline, CDR1 is LNHDA and CDR2 is SQIVND (reference sequence). DNA for the CDR3: TGTGCCAGTAGTATGACCAACCGCCGGACTAGGGGTGGAACCGGGGAGCTGTTTTTT. The encoded protein is CASSMTNRRTRGGTGELFF.

The chain couples TRBV7-9 to TRBJ2-7, with a weak D call TRBD1 (6 bases). The CDR3 extends over 16 amino acids. V lost 2 bases and J 5 bases, leaving 19 bases between the germline ends. The V gene's germline CDR1 is SEHNR and CDR2 FQNEAQ (reference sequence). The chain's CDR3 is CASSLIVGGQLNEQYF. The CDR3 coding sequence is TGTGCCAGCAGCTTAATCGTCGGAGGACAGTTGAACGAGCAGTACTTC. Full variable domain (remainder filled in from reference TRBV7-9 and TRBJ2-7): DTGVSQNPRHKITKRGQNVTFRCDPISEHNRLYWYRQTLGQGPEFLTYFQNEAQLEKSRLLSDRFSAERPKGSFSTLEIQRTEQGDSAMYLCASSLIVGGQLNEQYFGPGTRLTVT.

V and J are TRBV7-9 and TRBJ2-3, with D unresolved. This CDR3 contains 16 residues. V was shortened by 6 bases and J by 0 bases, with 16 bases between the two germline ends. Per the germline V gene, CDR1 is SEHNR and CDR2 is FQNEAQ (reference sequence). This CDR3 reads CASSSLKRTSTDTQYF. The CDR3 DNA follows: TGTGCCAGCAGTTCCTTGAAGCGAACTAGCACAGATACGCAGTATTTT. The full variable domain, with the rest looked up from reference TRBV7-9 and TRBJ2-3, is DTGVSQNPRHKITKRGQNVTFRCDPISEHNRLYWYRQTLGQGPEFLTYFQNEAQLEKSRLLSDRFSAERPKGSFSTLEIQRTEQGDSAMYLCASSSLKRTSTDTQYFGPGTRLTVL.

The table lists this clone with a count of one. The J gene is TRBJ2-2, the V gene TRBV9; TRBD2 aligns across 8 bases. V was pared by 4 bases and J by 5 bases, with 7 bases of the junction left unmatched. From germline, CDR1 is SGDLS and CDR2 YYNGEE. The CDR3 runs 15 residues. The CDR3: CASSLTSGGTGELFF. The CDR3 DNA reads as TGTGCCAGCAGCCTCACTAGCGGAGGGACCGGGGAGCTGTTTTTT.

The V gene is TRBV7-9, the J gene TRBJ1-2; a weak D match, TRBD1 (5 bases). The CDR3 is 15 residues long. Trimming removed 0 bases from V and 5 bases from J, with 13 bases in between. Germline-derived CDR1 and CDR2 are SEHNR and FQNEAQ (reference sequence). CDR3 loop: CASSLAYTGVYGYTF. The CDR3 DNA reads as TGTGCCAGCAGCTTAGCATATACGGGGGTATATGGCTACACCTTC.

The chain is built from TRBV19 and TRBJ1-3, with 7 bases identical to TRBD1. Germline values: CDR1 LNHDA, CDR2 SQIVND (reference sequence). The CDR3 runs 15 residues. V was clipped by 3 bases and J by 2 bases; unmatched bases: 4. For the CDR3, the DNA is TGTGCCAGTAGTATTGGACAGGCGGCTGGAAACACCATATATTTT. Encoded protein: CASSIGQAAGNTIYF.

The genes are TRBV19 and TRBJ1-2; D is undetermined. CDR3 length: 12 amino acids. Germline CDR1 is LNHDA and CDR2 is SQIVND (reference sequence). Trimming stripped 4 bases from V and 5 bases from J, with 8 bases between. This CDR3 reads CASSTGRYGYTF. For the CDR3, the DNA is TGTGCCAGTAGTACAGGAAGATATGGCTACACCTTC. Variable domain in full (rest from reference TRBV19 and TRBJ1-2): DGGITQSPKYLFRKEGQNVTLSCEQNLNHDAMYWYRQDPGQGLRLIYYSQIVNDFQKGDIAEGYSVSREKKESFPLTVTSAQKNPTAFYLCASSTGRYGYTFGSGTRLTVV.

V usage is TRBV7-3 and J usage is TRBJ1-3; D unresolved. The CDR3 spans 13 residues. With 2 bases removed from V and 4 bases from J, the gap between germline ends came to 6 bases. Germline V gene lookup returns CDR1 SGHTA and CDR2 FQGTGA. CDR3 in amino acids: CASSLQQGNTIYF. The CDR3 nucleotides are TGTGCCAGCAGCTTACAACAAGGAAACACCATATATTTT.

This clone was counted between two and nine times. The genes are TRBV7-3 and TRBJ2-2; D unresolved. CDR3 length: 17 amino acids. The V and J ends lost 4 bases and 0 bases respectively, with 15 bases between them. Germline lookup yields CDR1 SGHTA and CDR2 FQGTGA. The CDR3 region is CASSSQSGGSNTGELFF. The CDR3 DNA reads as TGTGCCAGCAGCTCCCAATCTGGTGGCTCGAACACCGGGGAGCTGTTTTTT. Supplemented by reference TRBV7-3 and TRBJ2-2, the full variable domain reads GAGVSQTPSNKVTEKGKYVELRCDPISGHTALYWYRQSLGQGPEFLIYFQGTGAADDSGLPNDRFFAVRPEGSVSTLKIQRTERGDSAVYLCASSSQSGGSNTGELFFGEGSRLTVL.

This clone has more than one count but fewer than ten. V usage is TRBV5-1 and J usage is TRBJ1-3, with 7 bases identical to TRBD1. The germline V gene has CDR1 SGHRS and CDR2 YFSETQ. CDR3 length: 17 amino acids. With V trimmed by 4 bases and J by 0 bases, 10 bases remained unmatched. The CDR3 region is CASSTLTGPNSGNTIYF. CDR3 coding DNA: TGCGCCAGCAGCACCTTGACAGGGCCCAACTCTGGAAACACCATATATTTT.

This clone was seen a single time. The chain employs TRBV6-1 and TRBJ2-1; 12 bases line up with TRBD2. The CDR3 contains 16 residues. V shed 2 bases, J shed 4 bases, and the junction held 3 bases outside the gene matches. CDR1 is MNHNS and CDR2 is SASEGT in the germline V gene. The CDR3 reads CASSELAGGIYNEQFF. CDR3 coding DNA: TGTGCCAGCAGTGAACTAGCGGGGGGGATTTACAATGAGCAGTTCTTC.

V is TRBV6-5 and J is TRBJ1-1; D may be TRBD1 (6 bases). CDR3 length: 14 residues. Germline V lookup: CDR1 MNHEY, CDR2 SVGAGI. V lost 8 bases, J lost 0 bases, and 13 bases lay in between. CDR3 nucleotide sequence: TGTGCCAGCGGACCACAGGGCATGAACACTGAAGCTTTCTTT. It encodes CASGPQGMNTEAFF.

As DNA, the CDR3 is TGCAGTGCTAGTAGCAGGCAGGGTCATGAAAAACTGTTTTTT. The encoded protein is CSASSRQGHEKLFF. The V gene is TRBV20-1, the J gene TRBJ1-4, with D possibly matching TRBD1 (5 bases). V was pared by 3 bases and J by 6 bases, with 14 bases between. The CDR3 runs to 14 residues. Germline-derived CDR1 and CDR2 are DFQATT and SNEGSKA (reference sequence).

CDR3 bases: TGTGCCAGCAGCCCAGGGGATCGGGCCTCCTACGAGCAGTACTTC. Translating gives CASSPGDRASYEQYF. The chain has TRBV11-3 and TRBJ2-7; D perhaps matches TRBD1 (6 bases). This CDR3 has 15 residues. The germline CDR1 and CDR2 sequences are SGHNT and YENEEA. The V and J ends lost 5 bases and 0 bases respectively, with 14 bases between them.

This clone turned up a few times. The gene calls are TRBV11-3 and TRBJ1-2; perhaps TRBD1 as D (6 bases). V lost 5 bases, J lost 1 base, and 11 bases lay in between. The CDR3 has 14 residues. The germline gives CDR1 SGHNT, CDR2 YENEEA. The DNA of the CDR3 is TGTGCCAGCAGCCCAGGGGACGATAACTATGGCTACACCTTC. Translation: CASSPGDDNYGYTF.

The chain uses TRBV6-5 and TRBJ1-1, with D maybe TRBD1 (5 bases). Germline CDR1 is MNHEY and CDR2 is SVGAGI. V dropped 2 bases and J dropped 6 bases, with 10 bases sitting between them. This CDR3 comprises 13 residues. CDR3 DNA sequence: TGTGCCAGCAGTTACGCCAGACAGTCTGAAGCTTTCTTT. Translation: CASSYARQSEAFF.

The V gene is TRBV5-5, the J gene TRBJ1-2, with 8 bases aligning to TRBD1. CDR3 length: 14 amino acids. The V gene's germline CDR1 is SGHKS and CDR2 YYEKEE (reference sequence). V gave up 3 bases and J gave up 0 bases; unmatched junction bases: 1. The CDR3 DNA is TGTGCCAGCAGCTGGACAGGGTCTAACTATGGCTACACCTTC. It specifies CASSWTGSNYGYTF.

The V call is TRBV27, the J call TRBJ2-5, with 9 positions matching TRBD1. Germline CDR1 is MNHEY and CDR2 is SMNVEV (reference sequence). The CDR3 covers 15 residues. V shed 4 bases, J shed 5 bases, and the junction held 8 bases outside the gene matches. This CDR3 is CASSWTGVEGETQYF. For the CDR3, the DNA is TGTGCCAGCAGTTGGACAGGGGTAGAGGGGGAGACCCAGTACTTC.

This clone was counted only a few times. The V call is TRBV7-6, the J call TRBJ1-4; D might be TRBD1 (5 bases). Germline assignment: CDR1 SGHVS and CDR2 FNYEAQ. The ends were cut back, 6 bases at V and 5 bases at J, with 13 bases in the middle. This CDR3 contains 14 residues. The chain's CDR3 is CASRGVRKNEKLFF. In DNA form, the CDR3 reads TGTGCCAGCAGAGGGGTCAGAAAGAATGAAAAACTGTTTTTT.

In its sample, this clone was seen once. This sequence joins TRBV7-8 and TRBJ2-2; TRBD2 matches 7 bases. The CDR3 extends over 16 amino acids. The germline V gene encodes CDR1 SGHVS and CDR2 FQNEAQ. Losses at the gene ends were 5 bases for V and 0 bases for J; bases not matched to a gene: 6. CDR3 residues: CASSRSSGTNTGELFF. In DNA form, the CDR3 reads TGTGCCAGCAGCCGTTCTAGCGGTACGAACACCGGGGAGCTGTTTTTT. Looking up the rest from reference TRBV7-8 and TRBJ2-2 gives the full variable domain: GAGVSQSPRYKVAKRGQDVALRCDPISGHVSLFWYQQALGQGPEFLTYFQNEAQLDKSGLPSDRFFAERPEGSVSTLKIQRTQQEDSAVYLCASSRSSGTNTGELFFGEGSRLTVL.

In its sample, this clone was seen a few times. J is TRBJ2-3 and V is TRBV6-1; D is unresolved. The germline gives CDR1 MNHNS, CDR2 SASEGT. This CDR3 has 13 amino acids. Between the trimmed V and J ends, which lost 2 bases and 5 bases, there was a span of 8 bases. The CDR3 loop reads CASSEIRGDTQYF. In DNA form, the CDR3 reads TGTGCCAGCAGTGAAATCCGCGGAGATACGCAGTATTTT.

This clone came up once. The J gene is TRBJ1-3, the V gene TRBV19; TRBD1 agrees at 7 bases. The CDR3 totals 15 residues. Germline lookup yields CDR1 LNHDA and CDR2 SQIVND (reference sequence). With V trimmed by 5 bases and J by 0 bases, 4 bases remained unmatched. The CDR3 DNA reads as TGTGCCAGTAGTTTCACAGGGGTCTCTGGAAACACCATATATTTT. Protein product: CASSFTGVSGNTIYF.

As concerns this clone: Other DNA sequences within the sample encode an identical CDR3. The CDR3 bases are TGTGCCAGCAGCTTAGTAGGGGGCTACGAGCAGTACTTC. Protein product: CASSLVGGYEQYF. The J gene is TRBJ2-7, the V gene TRBV11-2; possible D gene TRBD1, 6 bases. Germline V CDR1 and CDR2: SGHAT, FQNNGV. There are 13 residues in the CDR3. Trimming took 1 base from V and 3 from J, leaving 7 bases between them.

This chain uses TRBV4-2 with TRBJ2-7; possibly TRBD1 for D (5 bases). The V gene's germline CDR1 is LGHNA and CDR2 YNFKEQ. This CDR3 has 13 residues. Trimming shortened V by 1 base and J by 5 bases, and 9 bases separated the two germline ends. Here the CDR3 DNA reads TGTGCCAGCAGCCAAGGCAGGGCGGACGAGCAGTACTTC. It codes for CASSQGRADEQYF.

As DNA, the CDR3 is TGTGCCAGCAGCTTAGACGGGACTAGGCCCGGTGAGCAGTTCTTC. This translates into CASSLDGTRPGEQFF. The chain combines TRBV7-9 with TRBJ2-1, with TRBD2 matching 8 bases. Germline assignment: CDR1 SEHNR and CDR2 FQNEAQ (reference sequence). The CDR3 runs to 15 residues. V lost 1 base and J lost 9; bases outside the gene matches: 8.

The V gene is TRBV9, the J gene TRBJ1-6; 7 bases line up with TRBD1. CDR3 size: 15 residues. CDR1 is SGDLS, CDR2 YYNGEE, per germline. The V segment lost 4 bases and the J segment 10 bases; nucleotides outside the gene matches: 11. The CDR3, as DNA: TGTGCCAGCAGCCCCATACAGGGGACGGGATCACCCCTCCACTTT. Translated: CASSPIQGTGSPLHF.